This T cell receptor beta chain appears in the sequencing data of a study of glioma-infiltrating T cells. This clonotype has ten or more counts. Germline CDR1 reads DFQATT; CDR2 reads SNEGSKA (reference sequence). The V segment lost 6 bases and the J segment 7 bases; nucleotides outside the gene matches: 19. This CDR3 contains 17 residues. Amplification of TCR alpha and beta CDR3 regions from RNA used iRepertoire nested multiplex PCR. TCRdb re-called the multiplex PCR reads through MiXCR, storing one row per CDR3 protein. Of around 90,000 distinct CDR3 sequences listed, around 42% are singletons. Input material: glioma tissue, nonneoplastic brain tissue, or PBMCs (not recorded which). This receptor was taken from a human donor with low-grade glioma or glioblastoma, undergoing nonglioma brain surgery, or in good health (not recorded which). The chain combines TRBV20-1 with TRBJ2-1, with 9 nucleotides matching TRBD2. The CDR3 loop reads CSASWAGGPGVVNEQFF. The DNA of the CDR3 is TGCAGTGCCAGTTGGGCGGGAGGGCCCGGGGTAGTGAATGAGCAGTTCTTC.